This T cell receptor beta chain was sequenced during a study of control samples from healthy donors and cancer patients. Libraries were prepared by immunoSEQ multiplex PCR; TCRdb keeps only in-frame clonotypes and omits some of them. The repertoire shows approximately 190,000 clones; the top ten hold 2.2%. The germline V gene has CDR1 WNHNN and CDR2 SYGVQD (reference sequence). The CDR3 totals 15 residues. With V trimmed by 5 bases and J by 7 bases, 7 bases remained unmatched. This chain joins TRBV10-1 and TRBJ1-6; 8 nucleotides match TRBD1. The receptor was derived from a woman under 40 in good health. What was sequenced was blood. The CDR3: CASSPGTGLNSPLHF. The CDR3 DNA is TGCGCCAGCAGTCCCGGGACAGGATTGAATTCACCCCTCCACTTT.